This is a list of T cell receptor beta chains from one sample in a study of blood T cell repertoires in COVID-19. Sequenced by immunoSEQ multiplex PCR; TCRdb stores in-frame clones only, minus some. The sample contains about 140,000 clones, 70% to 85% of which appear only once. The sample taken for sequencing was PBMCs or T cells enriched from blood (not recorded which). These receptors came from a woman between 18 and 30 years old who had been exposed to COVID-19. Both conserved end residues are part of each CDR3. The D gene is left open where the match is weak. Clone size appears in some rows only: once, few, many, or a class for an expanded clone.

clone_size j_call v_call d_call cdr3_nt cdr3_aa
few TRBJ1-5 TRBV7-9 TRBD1 TGTGCCAGCAGCTTAACACAGGGGGTTAGCAATCAGCCCCAGCATTTT CASSLTQGVSNQPQHF
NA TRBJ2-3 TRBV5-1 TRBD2 TGCGCCAGCAGCTTGGCCGGTGCGGGAGCCGAGGTTACGCAGTATTTT CASSLAGAGAEVTQYF
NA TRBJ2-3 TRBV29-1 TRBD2 TGCAGCGTGGGACTAGCGGTGATCACAGATACGCAGTATTTT CSVGLAVITDTQYF
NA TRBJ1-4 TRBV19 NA TGTGCCAGTAGTATCGGGGTGGCGCCTGAAAAACTGTTTTTT CASSIGVAPEKLFF
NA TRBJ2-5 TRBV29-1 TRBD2 TGCAGCGTTGACTTCCGGGACAGAGGACTAGCGGGAGGGTCGTATGAAGAGACCCAGTACTTC CSVDFRDRGLAGGSYEETQYF
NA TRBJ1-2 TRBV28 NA TGTGCCAGCACTCCCCGGAGAACTCTTCAAAACTATGGCTACACCTTC CASTPRRTLQNYGYTF
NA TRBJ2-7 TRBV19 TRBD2 TGTGCCAGTAGTATAGGGCGGGAGCGAGGCGAGCAGTACTTC CASSIGRERGEQYF
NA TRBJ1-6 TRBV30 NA TGTGCCTGGAGTGTACAGAAGAATTCACCCCTCCACTTT CAWSVQKNSPLHF
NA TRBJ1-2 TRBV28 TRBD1 TGTGCCAGCAGGCGGACAGGGACGGGCTATGGCTACACCTTC CASRRTGTGYGYTF
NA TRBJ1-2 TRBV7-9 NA TGTGCCAGCAGCCCCGAGGTGTATGGCTACACCTTC CASSPEVYGYTF
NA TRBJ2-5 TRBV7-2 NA TGTGCCAGCAGTCCAACAGGGGTGAGCGGGGAGACCCAGTACTTC CASSPTGVSGETQYF
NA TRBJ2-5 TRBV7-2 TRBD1 TGTGCCAGCAGCAAGACAGGGTCTTCTGGGGGGACCCAGTACTTC CASSKTGSSGGTQYF
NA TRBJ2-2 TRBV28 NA TGTGCCAGCAGTCGGGAACAACTAGGGAGCACCGGGGAGCTGTTTTTT CASSREQLGSTGELFF
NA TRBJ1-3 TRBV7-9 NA TGTGCCAGCAGTTTAGGACAGACCCGGGGAAACACCATATATTTT CASSLGQTRGNTIYF
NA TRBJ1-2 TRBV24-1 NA TGTGCCACCAGCCACCCGGGAGGCTACACCTTC CATSHPGGYTF
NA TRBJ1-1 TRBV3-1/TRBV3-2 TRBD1 TGTGCCAGCAGCCAACTGGACAGGCTGAACACTGAAGCTTTCTTT CASSQLDRLNTEAFF
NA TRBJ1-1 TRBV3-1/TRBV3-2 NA TGTGCCAGCAGCCTCAAGTTCTCTGCCGGAGCTTTCTTT CASSLKFSAGAFF
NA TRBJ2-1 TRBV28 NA TGTGCCAGCCAACCGGGACATATAAACAATGAGCAGTTCTTC CASQPGHINNEQFF
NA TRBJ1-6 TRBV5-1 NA TGCGCCAGCAGAAGCGAATACAATTCACCCCTCCACTTT CASRSEYNSPLHF
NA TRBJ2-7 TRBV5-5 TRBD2 TGTGCCAGCAGCTTTCTTCTAGCGGGAGTGTACGAGCAGTACTTC CASSFLLAGVYEQYF
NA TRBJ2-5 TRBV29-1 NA TGCAGCGTGGTGACAGGACCGAACCAAGAGACCCAGTACTTC CSVVTGPNQETQYF
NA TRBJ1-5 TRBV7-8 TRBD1 TGTGCCAGCAGCCCAGGGACAGGGGAGCAATATAGCAATCAGCCCCAGCATTTT CASSPGTGEQYSNQPQHF
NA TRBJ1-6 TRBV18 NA TGTGCCAGCTCACCCCTCCCGGAGGCGAGCAATTCACCCCTCCACTTT CASSPLPEASNSPLHF
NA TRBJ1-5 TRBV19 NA TGTGCCAGTCGACTACCCCCGCTGGGGCCCCAGCATTTT CASRLPPLGPQHF
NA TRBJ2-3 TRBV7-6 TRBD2 TGTGCCAGCAGCTTCTGGACTAGCGGGGGCACAGATACGCAGTATTTT CASSFWTSGGTDTQYF
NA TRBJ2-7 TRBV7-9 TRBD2 TGTGCCAGCAGCCCATGGACTAGCGAAATATTCTACGAGCAGTACTTC CASSPWTSEIFYEQYF
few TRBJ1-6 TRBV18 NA TGTGCCAGCTCACCAGATCTCACCTCATCCGAGGCCCTCCACTTT CASSPDLTSSEALHF
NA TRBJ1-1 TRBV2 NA TGTGCCAGCAGCCCGGGACATCCGAACACTAAAGCTTTCTTT CASSPGHPNTKAFF
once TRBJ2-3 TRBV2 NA TGTGCCAGCAGTGATAGGACTTTTGCGGATACGCAGTATTTT CASSDRTFADTQYF
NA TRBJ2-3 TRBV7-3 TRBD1 TGTGCCAGCAGCTTAAGAGCCACCGGACAGGGTGAGGATACGCAGTATTTT CASSLRATGQGEDTQYF
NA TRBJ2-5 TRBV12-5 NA TGTGCTAGTGTTTCCCCCCTCCCCGGGACTCCGTACCAAGAGACCCAGTACTTC CASVSPLPGTPYQETQYF
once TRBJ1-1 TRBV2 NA TGTGCCAGCTTACAGGGAATACTGAACACTGAAGCTTTCTTT CASLQGILNTEAFF
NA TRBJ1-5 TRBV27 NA TGTGCCAGCAGTTTATCGTCCGCGAGGCCCCAGCATTTT CASSLSSARPQHF
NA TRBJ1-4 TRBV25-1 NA TGTGCCAGCGCCGGGGAAAAACTGTTTTTT CASAGEKLFF
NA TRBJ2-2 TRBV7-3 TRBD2 TGTGCCAGCAGCCACAAAGGACTAGCGGATAAAACCGGGGAGCTGTTTTTT CASSHKGLADKTGELFF
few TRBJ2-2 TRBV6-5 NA TGTGCCAGCAGCGGCTCCCTAGATGGGACCGGGGAGCTGTTTTTT CASSGSLDGTGELFF
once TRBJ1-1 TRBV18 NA TGTGCCAGCTCGGAGGGTGAGGGCACTGAAGCTTTCTTT CASSEGEGTEAFF
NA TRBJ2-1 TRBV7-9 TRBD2 TGTGCCAGCAGCTCCAACGGACTAGCGGGAGTCAGTGAGCAGTTCTTC CASSSNGLAGVSEQFF
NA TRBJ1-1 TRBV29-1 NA TGCAGCGCCCGCGATCTTGTCACTGAAGCTTTCTTT CSARDLVTEAFF
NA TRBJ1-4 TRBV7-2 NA TGTGCCAGCAGCTTAAACGAACGAGGGGGGGGAGGTGAAAAACTGTTTTTT CASSLNERGGGGEKLFF
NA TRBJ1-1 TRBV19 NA TGTGCCGTAAAGAACCAAGGGGGCACTGAAGCTTTCTTT CAVKNQGGTEAFF
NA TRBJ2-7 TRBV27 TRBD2 TGTGCCAGCAGTTTTAGCGGGATAACCCACGAGCAGTACTTC CASSFSGITHEQYF
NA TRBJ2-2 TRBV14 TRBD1 TGTGCCAGCAGCCCAGCCCGGATGACAGGGGGCACCGGGGAGCTGTTTTTT CASSPARMTGGTGELFF
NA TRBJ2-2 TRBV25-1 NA TGTGCCAGCAGTAGTCACAGAAGCACAAACACCGGGGAGCTGTTTTTT CASSSHRSTNTGELFF
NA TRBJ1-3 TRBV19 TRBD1 TGTGCCAGTAGGGCTCAGGGGGCGACGGGAAACACCATATATTTT CASRAQGATGNTIYF
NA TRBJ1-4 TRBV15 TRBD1 TGTGCCACCAGCAGAGGCGACAGGGGGCGGGGAACTAATGAAAAACTGTTTTTT CATSRGDRGRGTNEKLFF
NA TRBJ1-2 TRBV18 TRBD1 TGTGCCAGCTCTCTGGACAGGGATGGCTACACCTTC CASSLDRDGYTF
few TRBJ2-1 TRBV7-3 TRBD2 TGTGCCAGCAGTCATTTCCCCGGGACTAGCTTTAATGAGCAGTTCTTC CASSHFPGTSFNEQFF